These 32 T cell receptor beta chains came from one sample sequenced in a study of blood T cell repertoires in COVID-19. Method: immunoSEQ multiplex PCR; TCRdb's copy keeps in-frame clones and lacks some. The table shows approximately 300,000 clones, with roughly nine tenths occurring only once. Sequencing was performed on PBMCs or T cells enriched from blood (not recorded which). The receptors stem from a woman in her 30s who had recovered from COVID-19.

The chain is built from TRBV5-5 and TRBJ2-5, with TRBD2 matching 8 bases. The CDR3 contains 14 residues. V shed 5 bases, J shed 5 bases, and the junction held 8 bases outside the gene matches. Per the germline V gene, CDR1 is SGHKS and CDR2 is YYEKEE (reference sequence). CDR3 coding DNA: TGTGCCAGCAGGGTGCGGGGGGCTGGGGAGACCCAGTACTTC. This codes for CASRVRGAGETQYF.

This clone has just one count. The chain employs TRBV7-9 and TRBJ1-1; D not resolved. Germline CDR1 reads SEHNR; CDR2 reads FQNEAQ (reference sequence). The V and J ends lost 2 bases and 2 bases respectively, with 6 bases between them. CDR3 length equals 13 residues. Here the CDR3 reads CASSLTDNTEAFF. The DNA for the CDR3 is TGTGCCAGCAGCTTAACAGATAACACTGAAGCTTTCTTT.

This chain joins TRBV5-5 and TRBJ1-2; 7 bases map to TRBD1. CDR1 is SGHKS and CDR2 is YYEKEE in the germline V gene (reference sequence). The CDR3 has 15 residues. The V and J ends lost 3 bases and 7 bases, in that order; junction bases with no gene match: 12. This CDR3 reads CASSSVDRVISGYTF. The DNA for the CDR3 is TGTGCCAGCAGCTCGGTTGACAGGGTTATCAGTGGCTACACCTTC.

The gene calls are TRBV7-3 and TRBJ1-6, with D unclear. V lost 0 bases and J 13 bases, leaving 16 bases between the germline ends. The CDR3 spans 15 residues. Looked up from germline, CDR1 is SGHTA and CDR2 is FQGTGA. The CDR3 bases are TGTGCCAGCAGCTTAACTGGGCAGGAGGGATCCCCCCTCCACTTT. It yields the protein CASSLTGQEGSPLHF.

V is TRBV4-1 and J is TRBJ1-2; no clear D gene. CDR3 length: 15 amino acids. Germline values: CDR1 MGHRA, CDR2 YSYEKL. Trimming left V 0 bases short and J 2 bases short, with 10 bases between. This chain's CDR3 is CASSQDRYENYGYTF. CDR3 DNA sequence: TGCGCCAGCAGCCAAGATCGGTATGAGAACTATGGCTACACCTTC.

This clone was observed a single time. V is TRBV7-9 and J is TRBJ2-2, with D unclear. The CDR3 loop spans 16 amino acids. The V and J ends lost 10 bases and 0 bases respectively, with 18 bases between them. From germline, CDR1 is SEHNR and CDR2 FQNEAQ (reference sequence). CDR3 bases: TGTGCCACCGATCGATCCCAGTTCGCGAACACCGGGGAGCTGTTTTTT. Amino acids: CATDRSQFANTGELFF.

The chain has TRBV2 and TRBJ1-5; 10 nucleotides match TRBD1. Losses at the gene ends were 6 bases for V and 2 bases for J; bases not matched to a gene: 7. CDR3 length: 16 residues. Germline V lookup: CDR1 SNHLY, CDR2 FYNNEI. CDR3 coding DNA: TGTGCCAGCAGGACCCCAGGACAGGGGGGCAATCAGCCCCAGCATTTT. This gives the protein CASRTPGQGGNQPQHF. Looking up the rest from reference TRBV2 and TRBJ1-5 gives the full variable domain: EPEVTQTPSHQVTQMGQEVILRCVPISNHLYFYWYRQILGQKVEFLVSFYNNEISEKSEIFDDQFSVERPDGSNFTLKIRSTKLEDSAMYFCASRTPGQGGNQPQHFGDGTRLSIL.

This clone has only one observation. The chain joins TRBV5-1 to TRBJ1-2; 8 bases map to TRBD1. Germline trimming cut 1 base from V and 8 bases from J; bases unmatched to any gene: 7. CDR3 size: 14 residues. CDR1 and CDR2 from the germline V gene are SGHRS and YFSETQ. The CDR3 sequence is CASSLSTGTGGYTF. CDR3 nucleotide sequence: TGCGCCAGCAGCTTGTCCACCGGGACAGGCGGCTACACCTTC. The full variable domain, in which reference TRBV5-1 and TRBJ1-2 provide the parts outside the CDR3, is KAGVTQTPRYLIKTRGQQVTLSCSPISGHRSVSWYQQTPGQGLQFLFEYFSETQRNKGNFPGRFSGRQFSNSRSEMNVSTLELGDSALYLCASSLSTGTGGYTFGSGTRLTVV.

The chain joins TRBV10-1 to TRBJ2-3, with D perhaps matching TRBD2 (7 bases). This CDR3 has 14 amino acids. Germline CDR1 and CDR2: WNHNN and SYGVQD (reference sequence). CDR3 DNA: TGCACCCCGGGGGGCCAGATTCGCCCTAATACGCAGTATTTT. Translating gives CTPGGQIRPNTQYF.

The chain carries TRBV4-1 and TRBJ1-5; 9 bases are a match to TRBD1. CDR1 is MGHRA and CDR2 is YSYEKL in the germline V gene. The CDR3 consists of 17 residues. V shed 4 bases, J shed 6 bases, and the junction held 13 bases outside the gene matches. CDR3 in amino acids: CASSPLRVGTGSQPQHF. The CDR3 DNA follows: TGCGCCAGCAGCCCCCTTCGGGTTGGGACAGGGAGTCAGCCCCAGCATTTT.

The chain carries TRBV9 and TRBJ2-3; 13 nucleotides align to TRBD2. This CDR3 is 17 amino acids long. The germline V gene encodes CDR1 SGDLS and CDR2 YYNGEE. J lost 5 bases, V lost 4 bases, and 10 bases had no gene match. CDR3 region: CASSLTGTSGAIDTQYF. CDR3 coding DNA: TGTGCCAGCAGCCTAACCGGGACTAGCGGGGCTATAGATACGCAGTATTTT.

The CDR3 nucleotides read TGTGCCAGCAGTGCACGACAGGGGTTTGCTGAAGCTTTCTTT. Its translation is CASSARQGFAEAFF. This chain links TRBV25-1 with TRBJ1-1; the match to TRBD1 covers 8 bases. The CDR3 consists of 14 residues. Germline CDR1 and CDR2: MGHDK and SYGVNS. After removal of 4 bases from V and 6 bases from J, the junction contained 7 bases not matched to a gene.

V usage is TRBV7-8 and J usage is TRBJ2-2; D is ambiguous. The CDR3 runs 13 residues. V was clipped by 5 bases and J by 4 bases, with 8 bases between them. The germline V gene has CDR1 SGHVS and CDR2 FQNEAQ. For the CDR3, the DNA is TGTGCCAGCAGCCCAGGATTCACCGGGGAGCTGTTTTTT. Its protein is CASSPGFTGELFF.

Here the CDR3 reads CASREGTGLVEQYF. CDR3 nucleotides: TGCGCCAGCAGAGAAGGGACAGGGTTAGTCGAGCAGTACTTC. The genes are TRBV5-1 and TRBJ2-7, with 9 bases matching TRBD1. CDR3 length equals 14 residues. Germline V gene lookup returns CDR1 SGHRS and CDR2 YFSETQ. V lost 5 bases to trimming and J lost 6 bases; unmatched junction nucleotides: 9.

As regards this clone: This sample also contains other DNA sequences that code for the same CDR3. The chain combines TRBV29-1 with TRBJ1-1; tentatively, D is TRBD1 (5 bases). Germline V lookup: CDR1 SQVTM, CDR2 ANQGSEA. V was pared by 7 bases and J by 6 bases, with 9 bases between. The CDR3 runs to 10 residues. CDR3 residues: CSARGAEAFF. CDR3 DNA: TGCAGCGCCCGGGGGGCTGAAGCTTTCTTT.

The chain combines TRBV7-9 with TRBJ1-5, with 10 nucleotides matching TRBD1. This CDR3 is 16 amino acids long. Losses at the gene ends were 4 bases for V and 1 base for J; bases not matched to a gene: 4. Germline assignment: CDR1 SEHNR and CDR2 FQNEAQ (reference sequence). CDR3 coding DNA: TGTGCCAGCAGCTCAACGGGACAGGGGAGCAATCAGCCCCAGCATTTT. Encoded protein: CASSSTGQGSNQPQHF.

This rearrangement joins TRBV4-2 to TRBJ1-1; D possibly corresponds to TRBD1 (6 bases). The V and J ends lost 1 base and 4 bases respectively, with 16 bases between them. This CDR3 region has 16 residues. The V gene's germline CDR1 is LGHNA and CDR2 YNFKEQ. The CDR3 region is CASSQGQGHVATEAFF. DNA of the CDR3: TGTGCCAGCAGCCAAGGGCAGGGGCATGTGGCCACTGAAGCTTTCTTT.

This clone came up once. This sample includes further DNA sequences coding for the same CDR3. The chain joins TRBV9 to TRBJ2-5; D perhaps matches TRBD1 (6 bases). This CDR3 region has 14 residues. Germline CDR1 SGDLS, CDR2 YYNGEE. V lost 3 bases and J 1 base, leaving 10 bases between the germline ends. This CDR3 is CASSAGTIQETQYF. The CDR3 nucleotides are TGTGCCAGCAGCGCCGGGACAATCCAAGAGACCCAGTACTTC. Drawing the rest from reference TRBV9 and TRBJ2-5, the complete variable domain is DSGVTQTPKHLITATGQRVTLRCSPRSGDLSVYWYQQSLDQGLQFLIQYYNGEERAKGNILERFSAQQFPDLHSELNLSSLELGDSALYFCASSAGTIQETQYFGPGTRLLVL.

The chain joins TRBV7-2 to TRBJ1-1, with 12 nucleotides matching TRBD1. Germline V gene lookup returns CDR1 SGHTA and CDR2 FQGNSA. V gave up 6 bases and J gave up 7 bases; unmatched junction bases: 6. The CDR3 runs to 14 residues. CDR3 in amino acids: CASRGRDRGLEAFF. The CDR3 nucleotides are TGTGCCAGCAGGGGCCGGGACAGGGGGCTTGAAGCTTTCTTT.

This chain connects TRBV6-1 to TRBJ1-5, with 7 bases matching TRBD1. Per the germline V gene, CDR1 is MNHNS and CDR2 is SASEGT. The ends lost 3 bases at V and 7 bases at J; junction bases unmatched: 9. The CDR3 length is 15 residues. The CDR3 here is CASSDGGGSEQPQHF. The CDR3 DNA is TGTGCCAGCAGTGATGGAGGGGGCTCGGAACAGCCCCAGCATTTT.

The rearrangement uses TRBV6-5 and TRBJ1-1; D remains unclear. The V gene's germline CDR1 is MNHEY and CDR2 SVGAGI. V was pared by 5 bases and J by 9 bases, with 16 bases between. CDR3 length equals 13 residues. Here the CDR3 reads CASSTLRADKAFF. DNA of the CDR3: TGTGCCAGCAGTACCCTGAGGGCAGACAAAGCTTTCTTT.

This clone turned up a few times. This sequence joins TRBV18 and TRBJ1-5; a weak D match, TRBD1 (5 bases). The CDR3 totals 14 residues. From germline, CDR1 is KGHSH and CDR2 LQKENI. Trimming shortened V by 4 bases and J by 2 bases, and 9 bases separated the two germline ends. CDR3 region: CASSRGGGNQPQHF. The CDR3 DNA reads TGTGCCAGCTCACGGGGGGGTGGCAATCAGCCCCAGCATTTT.

The chain uses TRBV4-2 and TRBJ2-7, with TRBD2 as a possible D gene (5 bases). V dropped 0 bases and J dropped 2 bases, with 8 bases sitting between them. The CDR3 runs to 14 residues. The V gene's germline CDR1 is LGHNA and CDR2 YNFKEQ. The CDR3 DNA sequence: TGTGCCAGCAGCCAAGATCTCGGGACCTACGAGCAGTACTTC. Encoded protein: CASSQDLGTYEQYF.

CDR3 DNA: TGTGCCAGCAGACCAAGCGGGGGCCTCAACACCGGGGAGCTGTTTTTT. Translated, it gives CASRPSGGLNTGELFF. The chain joins TRBV7-9 to TRBJ2-2; TRBD2 matches at 8 bases. The CDR3 runs to 16 residues. CDR1 SEHNR and CDR2 FQNEAQ come from the germline V gene (reference sequence). After removal of 6 bases from V and 2 bases from J, the junction contained 8 bases not matched to a gene. The full variable domain, in which reference TRBV7-9 and TRBJ2-2 provide the parts outside the CDR3, is DTGVSQNPRHKITKRGQNVTFRCDPISEHNRLYWYRQTLGQGPEFLTYFQNEAQLEKSRLLSDRFSAERPKGSFSTLEIQRTEQGDSAMYLCASRPSGGLNTGELFFGEGSRLTVL.

The chain links TRBV9 to TRBJ2-1; tentative D call: TRBD2 (6 bases). This CDR3 has 14 amino acids. CDR1 and CDR2 (germline): SGDLS, YYNGEE. V lost 0 bases and J lost 10, with 14 bases in between. CDR3 sequence (DNA): TGTGCCAGCAGCGTAGCGGAGGGGCGCTTGGAGCAGTTCTTC. The encoded protein is CASSVAEGRLEQFF.

This sequence joins TRBV4-1 and TRBJ2-1; 9 bases are shared with TRBD1. The CDR3 spans 16 residues. Germline values: CDR1 MGHRA, CDR2 YSYEKL. V dropped 4 bases and J dropped 7; count of bases not matched to a gene: 11. The CDR3 is CASSLDDRGYRNEQFF. The CDR3 coding sequence is TGCGCCAGCAGCCTGGATGACAGGGGGTACCGGAATGAGCAGTTCTTC.

The J gene is TRBJ1-3, the V gene TRBV9, with 8 bases lining up with TRBD1. CDR3 size: 18 residues. The germline V gene encodes CDR1 SGDLS and CDR2 YYNGEE. V was clipped by 3 bases and J by 4 bases; unmatched bases: 15. Here the CDR3 reads CASSANPGTGLVGNTIYF. The CDR3 bases are TGTGCCAGCAGCGCTAACCCCGGGACAGGTCTCGTCGGAAACACCATATATTTT. The whole variable domain, remainder taken from reference TRBV9 and TRBJ1-3, is DSGVTQTPKHLITATGQRVTLRCSPRSGDLSVYWYQQSLDQGLQFLIQYYNGEERAKGNILERFSAQQFPDLHSELNLSSLELGDSALYFCASSANPGTGLVGNTIYFGEGSWLTVV.

The chain combines TRBV29-1 with TRBJ2-7; weak D call: TRBD1 (6 bases). The length of the CDR3 is 12 residues. Germline V gene sequence: CDR1 SQVTM, CDR2 ANQGSEA. Deletions cut 6 bases from V and 2 bases from J, with 11 bases between. CDR3 residues: CSVGAYPYEQYF. In DNA, the CDR3 is TGCAGCGTGGGGGCTTACCCCTACGAGCAGTACTTC.

The chain links TRBV27 to TRBJ1-1; D is unclear. CDR3 length equals 14 residues. Germline V gives CDR1 MNHEY, CDR2 SMNVEV (reference sequence). V was pared by 3 bases and J by 3 bases, with 11 bases between. The CDR3 DNA reads as TGTGCCAGCAGTTTGGCGGCTGGAGACACTGAAGCTTTCTTT. Its translation is CASSLAAGDTEAFF.

The rearrangement joins TRBV7-9 to TRBJ2-1, with TRBD2 matching 8 bases. With V trimmed by 1 base and J by 2 bases, 4 bases remained unmatched. This CDR3 region has 16 residues. Germline CDR1 and CDR2: SEHNR and FQNEAQ (reference sequence). CDR3 DNA sequence: TGTGCCAGCAGCTTAGGCGGGGGGATGGCCTACAATGAGCAGTTCTTC. Translation: CASSLGGGMAYNEQFF.

The chain links TRBV5-6 to TRBJ1-1; 9 positions agree with TRBD1. This CDR3 spans 16 amino acids. The V and J ends lost 1 base and 4 bases, in that order; junction bases with no gene match: 8. The germline V gene encodes CDR1 SGHDT and CDR2 YYEEEE. The CDR3 loop reads CASSLSTGGAGTEAFF. The CDR3 region has the DNA TGTGCCAGCAGCTTGTCAACAGGGGGCGCGGGCACTGAAGCTTTCTTT.

This clone was detected once. This rearrangement joins TRBV6-5 to TRBJ1-5; D is unresolved. The CDR3 loop spans 13 amino acids. Germline V gives CDR1 MNHEY, CDR2 SVGAGI. The V end lost 6 bases, the J end lost 5 bases, and 11 bases lay between the germline ends. The CDR3 loop reads CASSYDTHQPQHF. The DNA for the CDR3 is TGTGCCAGCAGCTATGACACTCATCAGCCCCAGCATTTT.